These T cell receptor beta chains were read from a single sample in a study of cytomegalovirus exposure and HLA in healthy donors. Clones were read by immunoSEQ multiplex PCR, and TCRdb kept only the in-frame ones, dropping some. The table records about 190,000 clones, roughly 77% of them present only once. The sample was PBMCs. The receptors originated from a man in his forties or fifties in good health and CMV-seropositive. Both conserved end residues are part of each CDR3. The D gene is left open where the match is weak. Size is omitted from some rows. Given values are once, few, many or a class for expanded clones.

d_call,v_call,clone_size,j_call,cdr3_nt,cdr3_aa
.,TRBV5-6,.,TRBJ2-5,TGTGCCAGCAGCTTTGGGGCCCAAGAGACCCAGTACTTC,CASSFGAQETQYF
TRBD1,TRBV19,few,TRBJ1-4,TGTGCCAGTAGTATGAGGGGGCACGAAAAACTGTTTTTT,CASSMRGHEKLFF
TRBD1,TRBV10-3,.,TRBJ2-7,TGTGCCATCAGGGGACAGGGAATCGACGAGCAGTACTTC,CAIRGQGIDEQYF
.,TRBV5-6,.,TRBJ2-3,TGTGCCAGCAGCTTGCGTCAGGGGATAGATACGCAGTATTTT,CASSLRQGIDTQYF
TRBD2,TRBV7-9,few,TRBJ2-1,TGTGCCAGCAGCTTAGGAGGGGACTATTACAATGAGCAGTTCTTC,CASSLGGDYYNEQFF
.,TRBV30,few,TRBJ1-1,TGTGCCTGGAGTGTATATCGGGAGGCTTTCTTT,CAWSVYREAFF
.,TRBV11-2,.,TRBJ1-2,TGTGCCAGCAGCGCGACCAAGGGAGCTAACTATGGCTACACCTTC,CASSATKGANYGYTF
TRBD1,TRBV28,.,TRBJ1-1,TGTGCCAGCAGGCCCCTCCGGGACAGTAATACTGAAGCTTTCTTT,CASRPLRDSNTEAFF
TRBD2,TRBV9,.,TRBJ2-3,TGTGCCAGCAGCCCCGGGACTAGCCCTAGCACAGATACGCAGTATTTT,CASSPGTSPSTDTQYF
TRBD2,TRBV27,few,TRBJ2-7,TGTGCCAGCAGGTTCCAGACTAGCGGGAATTACGAGCAGTACTTC,CASRFQTSGNYEQYF
TRBD1,TRBV2,.,TRBJ1-5,TGTGCCAGCAGTGAAGGGGGACAGCGTAGCCAGCATTTT,CASSEGGQRSQHF
.,TRBV11-2,.,TRBJ2-3,TGTGCCAGCAGCTCCCGACTAGACCGCAGGGATACGCAGTATTTT,CASSSRLDRRDTQYF
TRBD2,TRBV18,.,TRBJ2-3,TGTGCCAGCTCACCATTTCAAGCGGGAGGGGCCACAGATACGCAGTATTTT,CASSPFQAGGATDTQYF
TRBD1,TRBV18,.,TRBJ2-7,TGTGCCAGCTCAGAGCGGACAGGGAGGCAACGCGAGCAGTACTTC,CASSERTGRQREQYF
.,TRBV6-5,.,TRBJ2-6,TGTGCCAGCAGTTCCGGGACTGGGGCCAACGTCCTGACTTTC,CASSSGTGANVLTF
TRBD1,TRBV6-1,.,TRBJ1-2,TGTGCCAGCAGTCATACAGGGGCGTACACCTTC,CASSHTGAYTF
TRBD1,TRBV6-5,.,TRBJ2-7,TGTGCCAGCAGTCAACTAGGGACAGGGGACGAGCAGTACTTC,CASSQLGTGDEQYF
.,TRBV28,.,TRBJ1-5,TGTGCCAGCACCTTTGGGTCAAGGGGCCATCAGCCCCAGCATTTT,CASTFGSRGHQPQHF
TRBD1,TRBV28,.,TRBJ1-5,TGTGCCAGCAGTTCATCCCAGGGGGCGGTCGGTCAGCCCCAGCATTTT,CASSSSQGAVGQPQHF
.,TRBV5-4,.,TRBJ2-5,TGTGCCAGCAGCTCATCAGCTTTGACAGCGCAAGAGACCCAGTACTTC,CASSSSALTAQETQYF
TRBD1,TRBV5-4,.,TRBJ1-1,TGTGCCAGCAGCCCCGACAGGGGGACTGAAGCTTTCTTT,CASSPDRGTEAFF
.,TRBV21-1,.,TRBJ1-3,TGTGCCAGCAGTCTCGGAGGCCCAGTCAACACCATATATTTT,CASSLGGPVNTIYF
TRBD2,TRBV5-4,.,TRBJ2-6,TGTGCCAGCAGCTTGGGCCCTGGGGACTACAGCTCTGGGGCCAACGTCCTGACTTTC,CASSLGPGDYSSGANVLTF
TRBD1,TRBV7-9,once,TRBJ1-6,TGTGCCAGCAGCTTTTCAGGGGGATATAATTCACCCCTCCACTTT,CASSFSGGYNSPLHF
TRBD1,TRBV28,.,TRBJ1-2,TGTGCCAGCAGTTTTGGGGGCCAGAGGACAGGGGCCCCTAGTCGTGGCTACACCTTC,CASSFGGQRTGAPSRGYTF
.,TRBV7-2,few,TRBJ1-3,TGTGCCAGCAGCTTAGGAGGTGGCGGAAACACCATATATTTT,CASSLGGGGNTIYF
.,TRBV30,.,TRBJ2-5,TGTGCCTGGAACCAGGGGATCCAAGAGACCCAGTACTTC,CAWNQGIQETQYF
.,TRBV5-1,.,TRBJ2-2,TGCGCCAGCAGCGCCTTCCCTTCTAGGTCCGGGGAGCTGTTTTTT,CASSAFPSRSGELFF
.,TRBV4-2,.,TRBJ1-5,TGTGCCAGCAGCCAAGATGGGACATCCTGGGCTCGGCCCCAGCATTTT,CASSQDGTSWARPQHF
TRBD2,TRBV27,.,TRBJ2-1,TGTGCCACCCGGAGGGAGGGTTACAATGAGCAGTTCTTC,CATRREGYNEQFF
.,TRBV13,.,TRBJ2-1,TGTGCCAGCAGCCCAGACAAACACAATGAGCAGTTCTTC,CASSPDKHNEQFF
TRBD2,TRBV4-2,.,TRBJ2-3,TGTGCCAGCAGCCAGGGGACTAGCGGGAGAGGGGGTGGGCAGTATTTT,CASSQGTSGRGGGQYF
TRBD2,TRBV29-1,.,TRBJ2-7,TGCAGCGTCCCCCCACCGGGACTAGCGGGACCCACCCCATTGGAGCAGTACTTC,CSVPPPGLAGPTPLEQYF
.,TRBV7-3,.,TRBJ2-3,TGTTCCAGCAGCTTAACGGTCGGGAACACAGATACGCAGTATTTT,CSSSLTVGNTDTQYF
TRBD2,TRBV5-6,.,TRBJ2-3,TGTGCCAGCAGCTCTTTAGCGGGGGGGACAGATACGCAGTATTTT,CASSSLAGGTDTQYF
TRBD1,TRBV30,.,TRBJ2-7,TGTGCCTGGAGTACCGGGACAGGATCCTACGAGCAGTACTTC,CAWSTGTGSYEQYF
.,TRBV9,.,TRBJ1-1,TGTGCCAGCAGCGTAGCTATGAACACTGAAGCTTTCTTT,CASSVAMNTEAFF
TRBD2,TRBV30,.,TRBJ2-5,TGTGCCTGGAGTGTAGCGGGAGTACAAGAGACCCAGTACTTC,CAWSVAGVQETQYF
.,TRBV9,.,TRBJ2-7,TGTGCCAGCAGCCCCCGGACTGATGGGGAGCAGTACTTC,CASSPRTDGEQYF
TRBD1,TRBV16,.,TRBJ2-7,TGTGCCAGCAGCCAGACAGGGGTAGGGTACGAGCAGTACTTC,CASSQTGVGYEQYF
.,TRBV2,.,TRBJ2-6,TGTGCCAGCAGACGGACAGCTGTCTCTGGGGCCAACGTCCTGACTTTC,CASRRTAVSGANVLTF
TRBD2,TRBV7-3,once,TRBJ2-2,TGTGCCAGCAGCTTAAGGCTAGCGGTCGATTCCGGGGAGCTGTTTTTT,CASSLRLAVDSGELFF
TRBD2,TRBV7-9,.,TRBJ2-1,TGTGCCAGCCGGGGTTCCCTACTAGCGGGACGAGAGCAGTTCTTC,CASRGSLLAGREQFF
.,TRBV5-1,.,TRBJ1-3,TGCGCCAGCAGCTTAGAAATAAACAGACGCTCTGGAAACACCATATATTTT,CASSLEINRRSGNTIYF